This passage covers 8 T cell receptor beta chains from one sample sequenced in a study of cytomegalovirus exposure and HLA in healthy donors. This PCR relied on a set of 60 Vbeta primers and 13 Jbeta primers. Assay: immunoSEQ multiplex PCR; the TCRdb copy retains only in-frame clones and omits some. Of 90,000 or so clones listed, roughly 80% are singletons. Sequenced material: PBMCs. All receptors derive from a man between 25 and 39 years old in good health and CMV-seropositive.

The chain joins TRBV7-8 to TRBJ1-4; 9 bases are shared with TRBD1. Germline loops: CDR1 SGHVS, CDR2 FQNEAQ. V lost 1 base, J lost 5 bases, and 5 bases stayed unmatched. The CDR3 totals 16 residues. The chain's CDR3 is CASSLGLTGGNEKLFF. CDR3 DNA sequence: TGTGCCAGCAGCTTAGGTCTGACAGGGGGAAATGAAAAACTGTTTTTT.

This chain links TRBV28 with TRBJ1-2, with TRBD1 as a possible D gene (6 bases). This CDR3 has 13 amino acids. Trimming left V 4 bases short and J 1 base short, with 7 bases between. Germline V gene lookup returns CDR1 MDHEN and CDR2 SYDVKM. CDR3 bases: TGTGCCAGCAGTTACAGGGTTAACTATGGCTACACCTTC. This translates into CASSYRVNYGYTF.

The V call is TRBV11-2, the J call TRBJ2-2; D gene unclear. Trimming took off 4 bases at V and 2 bases at J, with 23 bases between the two ends. This CDR3 is 19 amino acids long. The V gene's germline CDR1 is SGHAT and CDR2 FQNNGV. CDR3 DNA sequence: TGTGCCAGCAGCTCTCCCCTCTTAAGAGTGACTGGAAACACCGGGGAGCTGTTTTTT. It is translated as CASSSPLLRVTGNTGELFF.

The chain recombines TRBV28 with TRBJ2-3; D not certain. The CDR3 sequence is 14 residues long. With 6 bases removed from V and 2 bases from J, the gap between germline ends came to 12 bases. The germline V gene encodes CDR1 MDHEN and CDR2 SYDVKM. Here the CDR3 reads CASSYSPTTDTQYF. CDR3 in DNA: TGTGCCAGCAGCTACAGCCCGACCACAGATACGCAGTATTTT.

The chain has TRBV10-1 and TRBJ1-3, with TRBD1 identical over 8 bases. The CDR3 covers 14 residues. V dropped 3 bases and J dropped 3; count of bases not matched to a gene: 1. Germline loops: CDR1 WNHNN, CDR2 SYGVQD (reference sequence). DNA for the CDR3: TGCGCCAGCAGTGATGGGACAGGTGGAAACACCATATATTTT. Amino acids: CASSDGTGGNTIYF.

In its sample, this clone was seen once. This CDR3 reads CSVNKRTGTYEQYF. The CDR3 bases are TGCAGCGTCAACAAACGAACAGGGACCTACGAGCAGTACTTC. V and J are TRBV29-1 and TRBJ2-7, with D tentatively TRBD1 (6 bases). CDR1 is SQVTM, CDR2 ANQGSEA, per germline. The CDR3 is made up of 14 amino acids. The V end lost 6 bases, the J end lost 2 bases, and 17 bases lay between the germline ends.

J is TRBJ1-1 and V is TRBV2; D not certain. V was shortened by 8 bases and J by 4 bases, with 8 bases between the two germline ends. This CDR3 spans 11 amino acids. The V gene's germline CDR1 is SNHLY and CDR2 FYNNEI. This chain's CDR3 is CASRSSTEAFF. In nucleotides, the CDR3 is TGTGCCAGCCGGTCGAGCACTGAAGCTTTCTTT.

This sequence joins TRBV5-1 and TRBJ2-7, with D tentatively TRBD2 (5 bases). The V and J ends lost 2 bases and 0 bases respectively, with 9 bases between them. The CDR3 runs to 14 residues. Germline V lookup: CDR1 SGHRS, CDR2 YFSETQ. This chain's CDR3 is CASSFRRDSYEQYF. CDR3 sequence (DNA): TGCGCCAGCAGCTTTAGACGGGACTCCTACGAGCAGTACTTC.